Presented here are 18 T cell receptor beta chains from one specimen sequenced in a study of OX40 agonist ivuxolimab in advanced cancers. Clones were read by immunoSEQ multiplex PCR, and TCRdb kept only the in-frame ones, dropping some. The sample includes over 100,000 clones, about 94% of them seen just once. The starting material was CD4+ or CD8+ T cells sorted from blood, obtained in a trial of the OX40 agonist ivuxolimab. The receptors here all came from an adult with an advanced solid tumor such as melanoma, head and neck, liver or kidney cancer.

V is TRBV18 and J is TRBJ2-3, with D perhaps given as TRBD1 or TRBD2 (5 bases each). The germline CDR1 and CDR2 sequences are KGHSH and LQKENI. The CDR3 spans 14 residues. V was cut by 3 bases and J by 5 bases, with 12 bases left in between. The CDR3 nucleotides read TGTGCCAGCTCACCTAGCGTGAGGGGAGATACGCAGTATTTT. This sequence encodes CASSPSVRGDTQYF.

The J gene is TRBJ2-5, the V gene TRBV7-9, with TRBD1 identical over 7 bases. The CDR3 contains 14 residues. The V gene end was trimmed by 3 bases and the J gene end by 2 bases; junction bases not matched to a gene: 3. Germline loops: CDR1 SEHNR, CDR2 FQNEAQ (reference sequence). CDR3 amino acids: CASSFGTVQETQYF. The CDR3 DNA follows: TGTGCCAGCAGCTTCGGGACAGTTCAAGAGACCCAGTACTTC. Full variable domain (rest looked up from reference TRBV7-9 and TRBJ2-5): DTGVSQNPRHKITKRGQNVTFRCDPISEHNRLYWYRQTLGQGPEFLTYFQNEAQLEKSRLLSDRFSAERPKGSFSTLEIQRTEQGDSAMYLCASSFGTVQETQYFGPGTRLLVL.

This clone was recorded only once. The V call is TRBV30, the J call TRBJ2-6, with no clear D. CDR1 is GTSNPN, CDR2 SVGIG, per germline (reference sequence). The CDR3 has 15 amino acids. Deletions cut 1 base from V and 2 bases from J, with 9 bases between. The CDR3 reads CAWSAWSTGANVLTF. CDR3 DNA: TGTGCCTGGAGTGCCTGGAGCACTGGGGCCAACGTCCTGACTTTC.

The gene calls are TRBV28 and TRBJ2-7, with TRBD1 matching over 7 bases. The CDR3 has 14 residues. The germline V gene has CDR1 MDHEN and CDR2 SYDVKM. The ends lost 6 bases at V and 1 base at J; junction bases unmatched: 6. CDR3 region: CASRPQGRSYEQYF. For the CDR3, the DNA is TGTGCCAGCAGGCCACAGGGGCGATCCTACGAGCAGTACTTC.

The CDR3, as DNA: TGCGCCAGCTCTGCGGGACTAGGTCGGCTCGAGCAGTACTTC. Its protein is CASSAGLGRLEQYF. This chain uses TRBV5-1 with TRBJ2-7; TRBD2 agrees at 8 bases. Germline CDR1 SGHRS, CDR2 YFSETQ. With V trimmed by 7 bases and J by 6 bases, 12 bases remained unmatched. The CDR3 extends over 14 amino acids.

Here the CDR3 reads CASSYDTRGNEQYF. CDR3 coding DNA: TGTGCCAGCAGCTATGACACCAGGGGGAACGAGCAGTACTTC. This chain joins TRBV7-9 and TRBJ2-5, with 7 bases that match TRBD1. The assigned J gene may be wrong: the sequence end matches TRBJ2-7 better. Germline V CDR1 and CDR2: SEHNR, FQNEAQ (reference sequence). The CDR3 covers 14 residues.

Concerning this clone: Compared with germline, one end of the junction differs, possibly owing to a read error. Other DNA sequences in the same sample also yield this CDR3. DNA for the CDR3: TGTGCCAGCAGTTACCGCAGGGGGCAAAATCAGCCTCAGCATTTT. It is translated as CASSYRRGQNQPQHF. The chain recombines TRBV6-5 with TRBJ1-5; TRBD1 matches at 8 bases. CDR1 is MNHEY, CDR2 SVGAGI, per germline. The CDR3 totals 15 residues.

The chain uses TRBV9 and TRBJ1-3; D might be TRBD1 (6 bases). Germline-derived CDR1 and CDR2 are SGDLS and YYNGEE. Trimming took 4 bases from V and 10 from J, leaving 15 bases between them. This CDR3 is built from 13 residues. The CDR3 coding sequence is TGTGCCAGCAGCCCCAATAACCAGGGGACCATATATTTT. This sequence encodes CASSPNNQGTIYF.

The chain is built from TRBV7-2 and TRBJ2-7; D is perhaps TRBD2 (6 bases). V lost 4 bases to trimming and J lost 6 bases, with 28 bases between them. Germline CDR1 SGHTA, CDR2 FQGNSA. This CDR3 is built from 18 residues. The CDR3 region has the DNA TGTGCCAGCAGCTCCTCGGGAGCCGGGAGTTCAGGGACCTCCGAGCAGTACTTC. Translated: CASSSSGAGSSGTSEQYF.

This chain connects TRBV4-3 to TRBJ2-1; perhaps TRBD2 as D (5 bases). CDR1 and CDR2 (germline): LGHNA, YSLEER. The CDR3 extends over 15 amino acids. V was shortened by 0 bases and J by 13 bases, with 19 bases between the two germline ends. CDR3 nucleotide sequence: TGCGCCAGCAGCCAAGATCCTCGTGGCCGGGATCATCAGTTCTTC. Residues: CASSQDPRGRDHQFF.

The chain carries TRBV6-5 and TRBJ1-5; no clear D gene. In germline, CDR1 is MNHEY, CDR2 SVGAGI. With 4 bases removed from V and 3 bases from J, the gap between germline ends came to 13 bases. This CDR3 spans 15 amino acids. CDR3 in amino acids: CASSSHSEINQPQHF. The CDR3 coding sequence is TGTGCCAGCAGTTCTCACAGCGAGATCAATCAGCCCCAGCATTTT.

The genes are TRBV27 and TRBJ2-4, with 7 positions matching TRBD2. This CDR3 region has 17 residues. The germline V gene encodes CDR1 MNHEY and CDR2 SMNVEV (reference sequence). V shed 7 bases and J 0 bases; nucleotides not matched to a gene: 12. The CDR3 DNA is TGTGCCAGCACTACCTTCCTGGGAGGGTTAGCCAAAAACATTCAGTACTTC. It encodes CASTTFLGGLAKNIQYF.

V gene TRBV5-1 combines with J gene TRBJ2-1, with 10 positions matching TRBD2. Germline V gene sequence: CDR1 SGHRS, CDR2 YFSETQ. Unmatched junction bases numbered 11, after V lost 0 bases and J lost 8 bases. The length of the CDR3 is 17 residues. The CDR3: CASSLVPSGSLVHEQFF. The CDR3, as DNA: TGCGCCAGCAGCTTGGTACCTAGCGGGAGTCTGGTCCATGAGCAGTTCTTC. The variable domain in full, with the rest retrieved from reference TRBV5-1 and TRBJ2-1, is KAGVTQTPRYLIKTRGQQVTLSCSPISGHRSVSWYQQTPGQGLQFLFEYFSETQRNKGNFPGRFSGRQFSNSRSEMNVSTLELGDSALYLCASSLVPSGSLVHEQFFGPGTRLTVL.

The chain uses TRBV18 and TRBJ2-3, with D perhaps given as TRBD1 or TRBD2 (5 bases each). Germline-derived CDR1 and CDR2 are KGHSH and LQKENI. This CDR3 has 15 amino acids. V was shortened by 0 bases and J by 2 bases, with 9 bases between the two germline ends. The CDR3 here is CASSPPAGATDTQYF. The CDR3 DNA follows: TGTGCCAGCTCACCACCGGCCGGGGCCACAGATACGCAGTATTTT.

V usage is TRBV7-2 and J usage is TRBJ1-5, with D possibly matching TRBD1 (6 bases). Germline V lookup: CDR1 SGHTA, CDR2 FQGNSA. Between the trimmed V and J ends, which lost 3 bases and 4 bases, there was a span of 13 bases. This CDR3 contains 15 residues. CDR3 in DNA: TGTGCCAGCAGCTTGTACCGTAGGGGGAATCAGCCCCAGCATTTT. It translates to CASSLYRRGNQPQHF.

The rearrangement uses TRBV6-5 and TRBJ2-7, with D uncertain. The CDR3 length is 15 residues. V lost 6 bases, J lost 0 bases, and 15 bases lay in between. Germline assignment: CDR1 MNHEY and CDR2 SVGAGI. The CDR3 nucleotides are TGTGCCAGCAGGCGGAACCAGGTTCCCTCCTACGAGCAGTACTTC. Protein sequence: CASRRNQVPSYEQYF.

The chain joins TRBV14 to TRBJ2-5; D call uncertain. The length of the CDR3 is 13 residues. Germline CDR1 SGHDN, CDR2 FVKESK. The V and J ends lost 4 bases and 1 base respectively, with 7 bases between them. The CDR3 protein is CASSRWVQETQYF. CDR3 sequence (DNA): TGTGCCAGCAGCCGTTGGGTCCAAGAGACCCAGTACTTC.

The rearrangement joins TRBV18 to TRBJ2-5; D might be TRBD1 (5 bases). The V end lost 6 bases, the J end lost 4 bases, and 15 bases lay between the germline ends. Germline V CDR1 and CDR2: KGHSH, LQKENI. This CDR3 contains 14 residues. The DNA of the CDR3 is TGTGCCAGCTCGCTTCAGGGTAGACTAGAGACCCAGTACTTC. Translation gives CASSLQGRLETQYF.